This T cell receptor beta chain was sequenced in a study of OX40 agonist ivuxolimab in advanced cancers. Background on the study: In this cohort, patients received ivuxolimab, an agonistic anti-OX40 (CD134) antibody. Three patients, one with hepatocellular carcinoma and two with cutaneous melanoma, achieved partial responses. Study observations and caveats: The mean number of expanded clones was higher in CD8+ T cells than in CD4+. Nonresponders included some who also had low normalized T-cell clonal expansion.

Germline lookup yields CDR1 SGHDT and CDR2 YYEEEE. J was trimmed by 5 bases and V by 0 bases; bases with no gene match: 6. This CDR3 is 16 amino acids long. Worth noting for this clone: Antigen: not known.

Method: immunoSEQ multiplex PCR; TCRdb's copy keeps in-frame clones and lacks some. The table lists about 70,000 clones, approximately 86% of them singletons, with around 2% in the top ten. The J gene is TRBJ2-3, the V gene TRBV5-6; 10 nucleotides align to TRBD2. Sequencing used CD4+ or CD8+ T cells sorted from blood, obtained in a trial of the OX40 agonist ivuxolimab. The source of this sequence is an adult with an advanced solid tumor such as melanoma, head and neck, liver or kidney cancer. The CDR3 coding sequence is TGTGCCAGCAGCTTGGTAGCTAGCGGGAGAGGAGATACGCAGTATTTT. It translates to CASSLVASGRGDTQYF.